This T cell receptor beta chain was sequenced in a study of identical twins. General study findings and limits: Models, which agreed with sharing between unrelated individuals, nonetheless underestimated the out-of-frame TCR alpha sharing seen in monozygotic twins.

A universal primer binding site was introduced by template switching. The final cDNA contained unique molecular identifiers. In TCRdb, the 5' RACE reads were re-called with MiXCR into one record per CDR3 protein. The sample gives 550,000 to 800,000 distinct CDR3 sequences, under 8.5% of which show up once; over 1.5% is in the top ten. Looked up from germline, CDR1 is SNHLY and CDR2 is FYNNEI. V lost 3 bases to trimming and J lost 6 bases; unmatched junction nucleotides: 12. The CDR3 runs 17 residues. Remarks on this clonotype: What it binds is not known.

These sequences were also reported in another study, on yellow fever vaccine responses in identical twins.

This receptor was identified in a woman under 30 in good health. Source material: PBMCs. The chain uses TRBV2 and TRBJ2-1; 9 bases are shared with TRBD2. The DNA for the CDR3 is TGTGCCAGCAGTGAGGGCCTCTGGGGACTAGCAAGCAATGAGCAGTTCTTC. It yields the protein CASSEGLWGLASNEQFF.